These 23 T cell receptor beta chains originate from one sample sequenced in a study of blood T cell repertoires in COVID-19. Libraries were prepared by immunoSEQ multiplex PCR; TCRdb keeps only in-frame clonotypes and omits some of them. The sample includes 150,000 to 200,000 clones, 75% to 90% of them seen just once. Specimen: peripheral blood. The receptors derive from a human donor with acute or convalescent COVID-19. The donor label of this sample is uncertain.

This chain uses TRBV14 with TRBJ2-7, with 7 nucleotides matching TRBD1. Germline V gene lookup returns CDR1 SGHDN and CDR2 FVKESK. The CDR3 consists of 15 residues. V lost 0 bases, J lost 2 bases, and 4 bases stayed unmatched. The CDR3 DNA is TGTGCCAGCAGCCAAGATGCGAGGGGGCCCTACGAGCAGTACTTC. Protein sequence: CASSQDARGPYEQYF.

The DNA for the CDR3 is TGTGCCAGCAGTCCTTTGGCAGGCTCGGAGGCGGGGAATCGGCATTTT. Translated, it gives CASSPLAGSEAGNRHF. The chain links TRBV28 to TRBJ1-5, with D unclear. The CDR3 is 16 residues long. Deletions cut 5 bases from V and 15 bases from J, with 29 bases between. Germline V lookup: CDR1 MDHEN, CDR2 SYDVKM.

This rearrangement joins TRBV5-6 to TRBJ1-2; 8 bases line up with TRBD1. The germline gives CDR1 SGHDT, CDR2 YYEEEE. CDR3 size: 13 residues. The V gene end was trimmed by 4 bases and the J gene end by 2 bases; junction bases not matched to a gene: 1. CDR3 sequence: CASSPGGNYGYTF. CDR3 in DNA: TGTGCCAGCAGCCCAGGGGGCAACTATGGCTACACCTTC.

The chain combines TRBV7-3 with TRBJ2-5; TRBD2 aligns across 7 bases. Trimming cost V 5 bases and J 1 base; bases outside gene matches: 1. The CDR3 loop spans 13 amino acids. Germline V gene data show CDR1 as SGHTA and CDR2 as FQGTGA. This chain's CDR3 is CASSPGGQETQYF. CDR3 nucleotide sequence: TGTGCCAGCAGCCCGGGGGGCCAAGAGACCCAGTACTTC.

This clone has more than one count but fewer than ten. The V and J genes are TRBV28 and TRBJ2-1; TRBD2 agrees at 13 bases. Germline V gene sequence: CDR1 MDHEN, CDR2 SYDVKM. V lost 6 bases and J lost 8; bases outside the gene matches: 7. CDR3 size: 15 residues. CDR3 sequence: CASSQTSGGSYEQFF. The CDR3 nucleotides are TGTGCCAGCAGCCAGACTAGCGGGGGGTCGTATGAGCAGTTCTTC.

J is TRBJ2-5 and V is TRBV18, with 7 nucleotides matching TRBD1. Germline V gene data show CDR1 as KGHSH and CDR2 as LQKENI. V lost 3 bases to trimming and J lost 2 bases; unmatched junction nucleotides: 6. The CDR3 length is 15 residues. The CDR3 region is CASSPGTVRQETQYF. CDR3 bases: TGTGCCAGCTCACCTGGGACAGTAAGACAAGAGACCCAGTACTTC.

This chain uses TRBV5-1 with TRBJ1-1; TRBD1 matches 10 bases. This CDR3 spans 14 amino acids. Germline CDR1 and CDR2: SGHRS and YFSETQ. Trimming at V came to 4 bases and at J to 9 bases, leaving 9 bases not matched to a gene. The CDR3 sequence: CASSAGQGVLKAFF. Here the CDR3 DNA reads TGCGCCAGCAGCGCCGGACAGGGGGTCTTGAAAGCTTTCTTT.

The rearrangement uses TRBV2 and TRBJ1-5; 10 bases are shared with TRBD1. Losses at the gene ends were 7 bases for V and 7 bases for J; bases not matched to a gene: 7. Germline CDR1 SNHLY, CDR2 FYNNEI. This CDR3 is built from 14 residues. CDR3 sequence: CASKPGQGSQPQHF. The CDR3 DNA sequence: TGTGCCAGCAAACCGGGACAGGGGTCCCAGCCCCAGCATTTT.

The rearrangement links TRBV24-1 to TRBJ2-5; 7 bases match TRBD1. Per the germline V gene, CDR1 is KGHDR and CDR2 is SFDVKD. Trimming at V came to 0 bases and at J to 3 bases, leaving 6 bases not matched to a gene. CDR3 length: 16 residues. The CDR3 sequence is CATSDLGQAAEETQYF. In nucleotides, the CDR3 is TGTGCCACCAGTGATTTGGGACAGGCAGCCGAAGAGACCCAGTACTTC.

Here the CDR3 reads CASSQNPGQGYEQYF. The CDR3 coding sequence is TGCGCCAGCAGCCAGAATCCGGGACAGGGCTACGAGCAGTACTTC. V gene TRBV4-1 combines with J gene TRBJ2-7; 9 nucleotides align to TRBD1. V lost 3 bases and J lost 3; bases outside the gene matches: 6. Germline V gene sequence: CDR1 MGHRA, CDR2 YSYEKL. This CDR3 contains 15 residues.

This sequence joins TRBV19 and TRBJ2-7; 9 nucleotides agree with TRBD1. The junction had 16 bases not matched to a gene; V was cut back by 8 bases and J by 5 bases. In germline, CDR1 is LNHDA, CDR2 SQIVND (reference sequence). The CDR3 has 16 amino acids. The CDR3 bases are TGTGCCAGTTCAACGGAGGGACAGGGATTTACTGACGAGCAGTACTTC. This gives the protein CASSTEGQGFTDEQYF.

J is TRBJ1-1 and V is TRBV11-1; 12 positions match TRBD1. The V gene's germline CDR1 is SGHAT and CDR2 FQDESV (reference sequence). This CDR3 is built from 14 residues. Germline trimming cut 6 bases from V and 10 bases from J; bases unmatched to any gene: 9. Written as DNA, the CDR3 is TGTGCCAGCAGTCCCGGGACAGGGGGCTACGGAGCTTTCTTT. Its translation is CASSPGTGGYGAFF.

V is TRBV7-8 and J is TRBJ1-2; D not resolved. Germline V gene sequence: CDR1 SGHVS, CDR2 FQNEAQ. This CDR3 has 14 residues. Between the trimmed V and J ends, which lost 5 bases and 4 bases, there was a span of 14 bases. CDR3 nucleotide sequence: TGTGCCAGCAGCCATCTAGAGGCGTCCTATGGCTACACCTTC. This gives the protein CASSHLEASYGYTF.

CDR3: CASSPEARGLGGELFF. The DNA of the CDR3 is TGTGCCAGCAGCCCAGAGGCGCGGGGGTTGGGCGGGGAGCTGTTTTTT. The chain combines TRBV7-2 with TRBJ2-2; TRBD2 matches 7 bases. The CDR3 has 16 amino acids. V gave up 5 bases and J gave up 7 bases; unmatched junction bases: 13. Germline loops: CDR1 SGHTA, CDR2 FQGNSA.

This rearrangement joins TRBV6-5 to TRBJ1-2; 11 positions match TRBD1. V dropped 6 bases and J dropped 6; count of bases not matched to a gene: 6. Germline V gene lookup returns CDR1 MNHEY and CDR2 SVGAGI. CDR3 length equals 14 residues. DNA for the CDR3: TGTGCCAGCAGGTGGACAGGGGGCGCAGATGGCTACACCTTC. It translates to CASRWTGGADGYTF.

This chain joins TRBV6-2 or TRBV6-3 and TRBJ2-5, with 9 bases that match TRBD1. Germline lookup yields CDR1 MNHEY and CDR2 SVGEGT. CDR3 size: 14 residues. V lost 2 bases, J lost 5 bases, and 3 bases stayed unmatched. The CDR3 loop reads CASSYNRGRETQYF. DNA for the CDR3: TGTGCCAGCAGTTACAACAGGGGGCGCGAGACCCAGTACTTC.

V gene TRBV4-2 combines with J gene TRBJ2-7; TRBD1 aligns across 7 bases. The length of the CDR3 is 15 residues. The V and J ends lost 0 bases and 2 bases, in that order; junction bases with no gene match: 4. Germline CDR1 LGHNA, CDR2 YNFKEQ. The CDR3, as DNA: TGTGCCAGCAGCCAAGAACAGGGGTACCCCTACGAGCAGTACTTC. As protein: CASSQEQGYPYEQYF.

The CDR3 region has the DNA TGTGCCAGTAGTTCCCCCCAGGGGGCGCGAGCTAACACTGAAGCTTTCTTT. Translating gives CASSSPQGARANTEAFF. The chain combines TRBV19 with TRBJ1-1; 8 bases align to TRBD1. This CDR3 is built from 17 residues. With 5 bases clipped from V and 2 bases from J, the junction kept 13 bases outside the gene matches. In germline, CDR1 is LNHDA, CDR2 SQIVND (reference sequence). The whole variable domain, filled in from reference TRBV19 and TRBJ1-1, reads DGGITQSPKYLFRKEGQNVTLSCEQNLNHDAMYWYRQDPGQGLRLIYYSQIVNDFQKGDIAEGYSVSREKKESFPLTVTSAQKNPTAFYLCASSSPQGARANTEAFFGQGTRLTVV.

The rearrangement links TRBV2 to TRBJ1-2; D might be TRBD1 (5 bases). CDR3 size: 13 residues. Germline CDR1 and CDR2: SNHLY and FYNNEI. Trimming took off 4 bases at V and 2 bases at J, with 8 bases between the two ends. The CDR3 loop reads CASSAQGNYGYTF. The CDR3 DNA sequence: TGTGCCAGCAGTGCCCAGGGCAACTATGGCTACACCTTC.

This chain links TRBV7-3 with TRBJ1-2; D might be TRBD1 (6 bases). This CDR3 is 14 amino acids long. CDR1 is SGHTA and CDR2 is FQGTGA in the germline V gene. Trimming left V 5 bases short and J 2 bases short, with 12 bases between. In nucleotides, the CDR3 is TGTGCCAGCAGCCCAAAAGGACAGAACTATGGCTACACCTTC. As protein: CASSPKGQNYGYTF.

The rearrangement uses TRBV18 and TRBJ2-2; perhaps TRBD1 as D (5 bases). Germline lookup yields CDR1 KGHSH and CDR2 LQKENI. Trimming took off 0 bases at V and 5 bases at J, with 10 bases between the two ends. This CDR3 has 15 residues. DNA of the CDR3: TGTGCCAGCTCACCACCGTCAGGGCGGACCGGGGAGCTGTTTTTT. It specifies CASSPPSGRTGELFF.

The chain couples TRBV19 to TRBJ1-6, with 10 nucleotides matching TRBD1. V was clipped by 7 bases and J by 7 bases; unmatched bases: 4. Germline assignment: CDR1 LNHDA and CDR2 SQIVND (reference sequence). The CDR3 contains 14 residues. The CDR3 DNA reads as TGTGCCAGTAAAGAGGGACAGGGGAATTCACCCCTCCACTTT. Translated, it gives CASKEGQGNSPLHF.

This chain links TRBV5-4 with TRBJ2-7; a possible D gene is TRBD1 (6 bases). The V end lost 4 bases, the J end lost 1 base, and 9 bases lay between the germline ends. This CDR3 spans 13 amino acids. Germline V gene sequence: CDR1 SGHNT, CDR2 YYREEE (reference sequence). The CDR3 loop reads CASSPQGSYEQYF. CDR3 bases: TGTGCCAGCAGCCCCCAGGGGTCCTACGAGCAGTACTTC.